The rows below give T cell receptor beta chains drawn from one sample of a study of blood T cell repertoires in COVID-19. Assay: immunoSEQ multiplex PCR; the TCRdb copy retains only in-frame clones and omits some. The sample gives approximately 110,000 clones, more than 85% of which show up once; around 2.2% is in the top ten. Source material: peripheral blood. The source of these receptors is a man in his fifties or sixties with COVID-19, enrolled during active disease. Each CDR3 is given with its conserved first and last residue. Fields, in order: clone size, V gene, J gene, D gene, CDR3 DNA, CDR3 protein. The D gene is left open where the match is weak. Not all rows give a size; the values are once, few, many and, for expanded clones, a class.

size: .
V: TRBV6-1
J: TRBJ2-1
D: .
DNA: TGTGCCAGCAGTGAATCGGCGGGATACTACAATGAGCAGTTCTTC
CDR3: CASSESAGYYNEQFF

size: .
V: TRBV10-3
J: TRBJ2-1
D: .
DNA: TGTGCCATAAGCCGGGAGCAGGAGAATGAGCAGTTCTTC
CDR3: CAISREQENEQFF

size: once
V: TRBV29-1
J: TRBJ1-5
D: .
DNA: TGCAGCGTTTTAGGGGAGGGCAATCAGCCCCAGCATTTT
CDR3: CSVLGEGNQPQHF

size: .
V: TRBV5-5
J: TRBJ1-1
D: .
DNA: TGTGCCAGCAGCGCGGGACCGCCAGAAGCTTTCTTT
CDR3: CASSAGPPEAFF

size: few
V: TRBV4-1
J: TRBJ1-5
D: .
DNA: TGCGCCAGCAGCCAAGATCAGGGGCGTCAGCCCCAGCATTTT
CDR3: CASSQDQGRQPQHF

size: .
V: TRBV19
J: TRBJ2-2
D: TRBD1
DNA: TGTGCCAGTAGAGGGACAGGGAACGCCGGGGAGCTGTTTTTT
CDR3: CASRGTGNAGELFF

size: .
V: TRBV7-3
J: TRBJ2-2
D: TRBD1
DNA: TGTGCCAGCAGCTTGGGGACCCTTCAGGGGGCGCGCACCGGGGAGCTGTTTTTT
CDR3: CASSLGTLQGARTGELFF

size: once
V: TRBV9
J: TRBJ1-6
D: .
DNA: TGTGCCAGCAGTGGACGGGGGGGCGCGAATTCACCCCTCCACTTT
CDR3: CASSGRGGANSPLHF

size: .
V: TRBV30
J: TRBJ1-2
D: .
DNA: TGTGCCTGGAGTGGGGGCGACAACTATGGCTACACCTTC
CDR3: CAWSGGDNYGYTF

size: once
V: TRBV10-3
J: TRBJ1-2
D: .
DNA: TGTGCCATCTCCTTTCAGGACAGCTACGACAAACCTTATAACTATGGCTACACCTTC
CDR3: CAISFQDSYDKPYNYGYTF

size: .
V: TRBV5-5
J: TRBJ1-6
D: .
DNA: TGTGCCAGCAGCTTCGGACTCAGCTCCTATAATTCACCCCTCCACTTT
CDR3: CASSFGLSSYNSPLHF

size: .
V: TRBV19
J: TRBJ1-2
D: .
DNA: TGTGCCAGTAGTCCCGGGAGCGGTAACTATGGCTACACCTTC
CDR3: CASSPGSGNYGYTF

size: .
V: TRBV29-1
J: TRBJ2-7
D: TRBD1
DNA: TGCAGCGTTTGGACAGGGGCAGAGCAGTACTTC
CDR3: CSVWTGAEQYF

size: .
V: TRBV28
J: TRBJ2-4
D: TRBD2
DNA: TGTGCCAGCAGTCCGATAGGGACTAGCGGTAACATTCAGTACTTC
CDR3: CASSPIGTSGNIQYF

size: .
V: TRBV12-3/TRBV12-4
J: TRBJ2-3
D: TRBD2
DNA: TGTGCCAGCAGAGCGGGAGGGGGAGATACGCAGTATTTT
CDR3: CASRAGGGDTQYF

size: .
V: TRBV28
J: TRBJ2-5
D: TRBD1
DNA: TGTGCCAGCAGTTCCCCAACAGGGGGCAAGGAGACCCAGTACTTC
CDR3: CASSSPTGGKETQYF

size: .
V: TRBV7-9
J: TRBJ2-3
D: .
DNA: TGTGCCAGCAGCCGCGAGGCCTCAGTCACAGATACGCAGTATTTT
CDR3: CASSREASVTDTQYF

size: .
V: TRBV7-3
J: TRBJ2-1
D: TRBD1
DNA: TGTGCCAGCAGCTGGACAGGGGGGGTTAACAATGAGCAGTTCTTC
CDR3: CASSWTGGVNNEQFF

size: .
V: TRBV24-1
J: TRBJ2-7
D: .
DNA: TGTGCCACTGATGGACGGTCCCCGCGGGTTTACGAGCAGTACTTC
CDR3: CATDGRSPRVYEQYF

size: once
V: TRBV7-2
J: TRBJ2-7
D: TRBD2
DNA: TGTGCCAGCAGCCAAGGGGGCGGGAGGGACTACGAGCAGTACTTC
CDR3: CASSQGGGRDYEQYF

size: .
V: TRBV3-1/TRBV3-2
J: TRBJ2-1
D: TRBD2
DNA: TGTGCCAGCAGCCAAGTTGCGGGAGCGACCTACAATGAGCAGTTCTTC
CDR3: CASSQVAGATYNEQFF

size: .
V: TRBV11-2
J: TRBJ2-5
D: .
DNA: TGTGCCAGCAGCTTAAATAGCCTGGAGACCCAGTACTTC
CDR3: CASSLNSLETQYF

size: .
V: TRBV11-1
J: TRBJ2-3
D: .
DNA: TGTGCCAGCACCGACCAGCGGGTCACAGATACGCAGTATTTT
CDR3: CASTDQRVTDTQYF

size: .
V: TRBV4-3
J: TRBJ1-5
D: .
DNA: TGCGCCAGCAGCCAATCTTACAAGAACAATCAGCCCCAGCATTTT
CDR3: CASSQSYKNNQPQHF

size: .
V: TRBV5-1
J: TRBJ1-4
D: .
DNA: TGCGCCAGCAGCTTGTATGCGGGCGGACTCAATGAAAAACTGTTTTTT
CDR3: CASSLYAGGLNEKLFF

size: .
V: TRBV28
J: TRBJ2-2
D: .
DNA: TGTGCCAGCAGGGTCTCCCTCGAGATGAACACCGGGGAGCTGTTTTTT
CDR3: CASRVSLEMNTGELFF

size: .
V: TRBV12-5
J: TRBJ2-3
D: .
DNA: TGTGCTAGTGGAGTGGGCGATACGCAGTATTTT
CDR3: CASGVGDTQYF

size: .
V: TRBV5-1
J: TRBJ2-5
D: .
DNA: TGCGCCAGCAGCTTGTCTACAGTCAGCGGAGAGACCCAGTACTTC
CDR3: CASSLSTVSGETQYF

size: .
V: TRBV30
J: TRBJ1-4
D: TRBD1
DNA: TGTGCCTGGAACAGGGGGCGCGGTGAAAAACTGTTTTTT
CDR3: CAWNRGRGEKLFF

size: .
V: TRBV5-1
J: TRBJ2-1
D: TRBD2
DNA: TGCGCCAGCAGCTTGAGGTCTAGCGGGAGGGCCTCGGACAATGAGCAGTTCTTC
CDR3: CASSLRSSGRASDNEQFF

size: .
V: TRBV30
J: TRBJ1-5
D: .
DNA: TGTGCCTGGAGCCCGGGAGGCAATCAGCCCCAGCATTTT
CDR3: CAWSPGGNQPQHF

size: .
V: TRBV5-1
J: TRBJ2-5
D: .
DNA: TGCGCCAGCAGCATCCGGGACAACCAAGAGACCCAGTACTTC
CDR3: CASSIRDNQETQYF

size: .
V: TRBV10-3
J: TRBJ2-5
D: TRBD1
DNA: TGTGCCATCAGTGAAGGGGACAGGGACCAAGAGACCCAGTACTTC
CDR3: CAISEGDRDQETQYF

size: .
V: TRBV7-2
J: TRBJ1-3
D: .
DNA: TGTGCCAGCAGCCCCCAAACACAGAGCTCTGGAAACACCATATATTTT
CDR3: CASSPQTQSSGNTIYF

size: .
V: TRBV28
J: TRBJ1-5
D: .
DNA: TGTGCCAGCAGTCAAGGGGGTTATAGCAATCAGCCCCAGCATTTT
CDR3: CASSQGGYSNQPQHF

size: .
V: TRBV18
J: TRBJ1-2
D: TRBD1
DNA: TGTGCCAGCTCACCCGACAGGGAATATGGCTACACCTTC
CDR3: CASSPDREYGYTF

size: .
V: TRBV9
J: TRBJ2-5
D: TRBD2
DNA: TGTGCCAGCAGCGTAGAAGGCCTAGCGGGCGCGCACGAGACCCAGTACTTC
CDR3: CASSVEGLAGAHETQYF

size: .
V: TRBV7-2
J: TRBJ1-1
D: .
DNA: TGTGCCAGCAGCTTAGAGTGGAGGAACACTGAAGCTTTCTTT
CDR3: CASSLEWRNTEAFF

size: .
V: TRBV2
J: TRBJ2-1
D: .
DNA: TGTGCCTCCCGGCCGACATACAATGAGCAGTTCTTC
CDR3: CASRPTYNEQFF

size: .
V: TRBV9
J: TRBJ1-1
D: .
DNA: TGTGCCAGCAGCGTCGGCGGTGGGGCCCCTGAAGCTTTCTTT
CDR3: CASSVGGGAPEAFF

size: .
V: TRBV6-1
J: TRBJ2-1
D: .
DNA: TGTGCCAGCAGTGAAGTCAGTTACAATGAGCAGTTCTTC
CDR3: CASSEVSYNEQFF